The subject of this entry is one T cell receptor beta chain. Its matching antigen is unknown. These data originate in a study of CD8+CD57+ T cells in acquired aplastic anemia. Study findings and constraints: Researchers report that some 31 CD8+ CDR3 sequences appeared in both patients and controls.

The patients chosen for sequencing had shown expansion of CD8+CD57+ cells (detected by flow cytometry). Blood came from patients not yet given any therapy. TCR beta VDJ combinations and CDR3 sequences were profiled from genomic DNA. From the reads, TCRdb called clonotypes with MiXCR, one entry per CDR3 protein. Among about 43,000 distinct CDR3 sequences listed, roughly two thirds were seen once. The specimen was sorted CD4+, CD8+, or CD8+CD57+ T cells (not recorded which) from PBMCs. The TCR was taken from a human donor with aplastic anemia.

The CDR3 spells CASRIGTNEKLFF. DNA of the CDR3: TGCGCCAGCAGGATCGGAACTAATGAAAAACTGTTTTTT. This chain links TRBV10-2 with TRBJ1-4; D is undetermined. The germline CDR1 and CDR2 sequences are WSHSY and SAAADI. Trimming cost V 6 bases and J 1 base, with 6 bases left between them. The CDR3 extends over 13 amino acids.